This T cell receptor (beta chain) was identified during a study of glioma-infiltrating T cells (dated by TCRdb to the mid-2010s). In terms of the full investigation: Sequencing of TCR alpha- and beta-chain repertoires was performed on glioma tissue, on non-neoplastic brain tissue, and on matched peripheral blood mononuclear cells. The paired cohort was made up of three low-grade glioma patients, fewer than 10 primary glioblastoma patients and three non-glioma patients who contributed non-neoplastic brain tissue. To measure how far tissue and blood T-cell populations diverged, each tissue-infiltrating repertoire was compared against the peripheral blood repertoire of the same patient.

Trimming accounts for 3 bases at V and 14 bases at J, while the number of junction bases matched to no gene is 17. Measured from the cysteine to the phenylalanine, the CDR3 is 14 residues long. Only CDR3 DNA remains: 42 bases, in frame from the first base. CDR1 and CDR2 are read off the germline V gene (reference sequence) as DFQATT and SNEGSKA. Results and caveats for the whole study, not just this receptor: Small numbers underpinned the group comparisons: about eight glioblastoma patients, three low-grade glioma patients and three non-neoplastic patients. VJ-independent divergence between tissue and blood was below expectation in non-neoplastic patients but above expectation in all gliomas, especially low-grade gliomas. Very few CDR3 sequences were found to be shared between tissue and blood, and this scarcity was attributed to high CDR3 diversity and limited sampling.

The iRepertoire nested amplicon-rescue multiplex PCR (arm-PCR) platform was used to amplify TCR alpha and beta CDR3 regions from RNA. The input for one-step reverse transcription and amplification was 100-400 ng of tissue mRNA or PBMC total RNA. Following bead purification, Illumina adapters were added by a secondary multiplex PCR, and the libraries were gel-purified between 200 and 400 bp. Internal 6-nucleotide barcodes were carried by the libraries and were used for demultiplexing. The libraries were sequenced on an Illumina MiSeq using 2x220 or 2x250 nucleotide paired-end reads. Concerning the study's data processing: Paired reads were merged using FLASH 1.2.11 and aligned with BWA-MEM to the GRCh37 human genome, and TRA and TRB reads were then extracted. An IMGT-derived reference of cassette sequences and CDR3 motifs, with pseudogenes included, was used for V and J assignment. Reads were translated in three frames, and productive CDR3s were defined by a C…FGXG motif without stop codons. A clonotype was defined as a unique combination of a V-J cassette pair and a CDR3 amino acid sequence. Filtering of reads was based on Hamming distance, with the threshold set by the sequence error rate of each sample in mapped regions. Clones were called with MiXCR by TCRdb after fastp trimmed the public reads at Q25, and only in-frame beta chains were retained. Rows matching on CDR3 protein sequence are summarized as one entry with the most common DNA and genes. It is TCRdb's table, rather than the study itself, that gives the V and J calls and clone size. This sample comprises about 190,000 distinct CDR3 sequences, around 30% of them detected only once. 20% to 25% of the sample lies in the top ten.

This clonotype was picked up many times. There is no known antigen for this receptor. The sample holds no much larger clone one base away, and base qualities are not on file. Sequenced sample: glioma tissue, nonneoplastic brain tissue, or PBMCs (not recorded which). Recombination connected TRBV20-1 to TRBJ2-3, and TRBD2 aligns with 7 junction nucleotides. This sequence originates from a human donor with low-grade glioma or glioblastoma, undergoing nonglioma brain surgery, or in good health (not recorded which). Here the CDR3 is given as CSARNLAVYPRRYF. The nucleotide sequence reads TGCAGTGCTAGGAATCTAGCGGTGTATCCACGCAGGTATTTT.